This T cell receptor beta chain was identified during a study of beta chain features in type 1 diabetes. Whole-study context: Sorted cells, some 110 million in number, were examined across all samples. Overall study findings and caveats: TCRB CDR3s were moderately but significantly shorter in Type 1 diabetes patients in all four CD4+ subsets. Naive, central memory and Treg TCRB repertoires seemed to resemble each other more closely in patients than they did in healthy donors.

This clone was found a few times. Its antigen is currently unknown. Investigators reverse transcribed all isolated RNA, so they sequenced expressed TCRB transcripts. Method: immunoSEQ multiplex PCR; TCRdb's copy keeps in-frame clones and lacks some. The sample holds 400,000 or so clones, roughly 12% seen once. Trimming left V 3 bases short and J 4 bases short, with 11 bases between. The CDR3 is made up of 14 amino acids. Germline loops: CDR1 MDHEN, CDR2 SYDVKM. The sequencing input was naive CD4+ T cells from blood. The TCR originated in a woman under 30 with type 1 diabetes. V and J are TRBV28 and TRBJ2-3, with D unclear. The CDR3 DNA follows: TGTGCCAGCAGTTTGGCAGGCACGCCAGATACGCAGTATTTT. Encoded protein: CASSLAGTPDTQYF.